Presented here are 18 T cell receptor beta chains from one specimen sequenced in a study of cytomegalovirus exposure and HLA in healthy donors. PCR amplification relied on 60 Vbeta primers (plus 13 Jbeta primers). Profiled with immunoSEQ multiplex PCR; TCRdb holds only in-frame clones, not every one. Of 150,000 to 250,000 clones in the sample, around 83% were seen once. Material: PBMCs. The receptors come from a woman aged 50 to 60 in good health and CMV-seropositive.

The chain joins TRBV29-1 to TRBJ2-4; 11 nucleotides align to TRBD1. Trimming took 6 bases from V and 4 from J; bases not matched to a gene: 5. The CDR3 runs to 14 residues. Germline V gives CDR1 SQVTM, CDR2 ANQGSEA. CDR3 in amino acids: CSVTGQGAKNIQYF. In nucleotides, the CDR3 is TGCAGCGTGACCGGACAGGGGGCGAAAAACATTCAGTACTTC.

This chain connects TRBV7-2 to TRBJ2-1, with D possibly being TRBD1 (6 bases). V lost 0 bases, J lost 6 bases, and 9 bases lay in between. Germline loops: CDR1 SGHTA, CDR2 FQGNSA. The CDR3 sequence is 14 residues long. The CDR3 loop is CASSLAPQGNEQFF. Written as DNA, the CDR3 is TGTGCCAGCAGCTTAGCGCCACAGGGCAATGAGCAGTTCTTC.

The rearrangement links TRBV10-3 to TRBJ2-5, with D perhaps matching TRBD1 (6 bases). The CDR3 is made up of 15 amino acids. CDR1 ENHRY and CDR2 SYGVKD come from the germline V gene. The V end lost 3 bases, the J end lost 4 bases, and 15 bases lay between the germline ends. CDR3 protein: CAISETNRVGETQYF. The CDR3 region has the DNA TGTGCCATCAGTGAAACCAACAGGGTGGGAGAGACCCAGTACTTC.

This clone was seen a single time. The chain is built from TRBV4-3 and TRBJ2-3; D perhaps matches TRBD2 (5 bases). Germline-derived CDR1 and CDR2 are LGHNA and YSLEER. The CDR3 sequence is 15 residues long. With 0 bases removed from V and 0 bases from J, the gap between germline ends came to 7 bases. DNA of the CDR3: TGCGCCAGCAGCCAAGAAGGAGGTAGCACAGATACGCAGTATTTT. Its translation is CASSQEGGSTDTQYF.

The J gene is TRBJ2-1, the V gene TRBV18; D is uncertain. This CDR3 region has 13 residues. The germline V and J ends were trimmed by 1 base and 5 bases, with 6 bases remaining between them. Germline lookup yields CDR1 KGHSH and CDR2 LQKENI. CDR3 nucleotide sequence: TGTGCCAGCTCACCACTCCGGGACAATGAGCAGTTCTTC. Its translation is CASSPLRDNEQFF.

The chain carries TRBV9 and TRBJ2-3; weak D call: TRBD2 (6 bases). V gave up 0 bases and J gave up 5 bases, with 10 bases separating them. CDR1 is SGDLS and CDR2 is YYNGEE in the germline V gene. CDR3 size: 14 residues. CDR3 sequence: CASSVAGVEDTQYF. CDR3 DNA sequence: TGTGCCAGCAGCGTAGCGGGGGTTGAAGATACGCAGTATTTT.

The chain recombines TRBV20-1 with TRBJ2-1, with no clear D. Trimming stripped 6 bases from V and 7 bases from J, with 7 bases between. Germline CDR1 reads DFQATT; CDR2 reads SNEGSKA (reference sequence). The CDR3 is 10 residues long. In DNA form, the CDR3 reads TGCAGTGCCAACATAAATGAGCAGTTCTTC. It translates to CSANINEQFF.

This clone was seen once. V and J are TRBV19 and TRBJ1-5; TRBD1 is a possible D gene (6 bases). The V end was cut by 2 bases, the J end by 3 bases, with 11 bases between. The CDR3 totals 15 residues. In germline, CDR1 is LNHDA, CDR2 SQIVND (reference sequence). CDR3 nucleotides: TGTGCCAGTAGTATAAGGGGGACCTTCAATCAGCCCCAGCATTTT. It yields the protein CASSIRGTFNQPQHF.

The J gene is TRBJ2-3, the V gene TRBV6-4, with 11 nucleotides matching TRBD2. Germline CDR1 reads MRHNA; CDR2 reads SNTAGT. V was clipped by 5 bases and J by 4 bases; unmatched bases: 5. This CDR3 is built from 15 residues. The CDR3: CASSPTSGGADTQYF. The CDR3, as DNA: TGTGCCAGCAGTCCCACTAGCGGGGGCGCAGATACGCAGTATTTT.

The J gene is TRBJ1-6, the V gene TRBV2, with unresolved D. This CDR3 has 15 residues. Germline CDR1 and CDR2: SNHLY and FYNNEI. V was cut by 4 bases and J by 6 bases, with 13 bases left in between. The chain's CDR3 is CASSAAVSANSPLHF. The CDR3 DNA reads as TGTGCCAGCAGTGCTGCGGTGTCGGCTAATTCACCCCTCCACTTT.

The chain has TRBV5-6 and TRBJ2-3; 7 bases are shared with TRBD2. CDR3 length: 14 residues. From germline, CDR1 is SGHDT and CDR2 YYEEEE. Unmatched junction bases numbered 5, after V lost 4 bases and J lost 3 bases. As DNA, the CDR3 is TGTGCCAGCAGCCCAAGCGGGATGACAGATACGCAGTATTTT. Its translation: CASSPSGMTDTQYF.

This clone was detected only a few times. The chain employs TRBV6-6 and TRBJ2-2; perhaps TRBD2 as D (5 bases). V was cut by 5 bases and J by 4 bases, with 14 bases left in between. CDR3 length: 15 amino acids. Per the germline V gene, CDR1 is MNHNY and CDR2 is SVGAGI (reference sequence). CDR3 amino acids: CASSRQRAGTGELFF. The CDR3 coding sequence is TGTGCCAGCAGTAGACAAAGGGCGGGCACCGGGGAGCTGTTTTTT.

The chain is built from TRBV18 and TRBJ2-2; 7 nucleotides line up with TRBD2. This CDR3 contains 15 residues. In germline, CDR1 is KGHSH, CDR2 LQKENI. The V gene end was trimmed by 1 base and the J gene end by 1 base; junction bases not matched to a gene: 0. The CDR3 DNA is TGTGCCAGCTCACCACTAGCGGGGAACACCGGGGAGCTGTTTTTT. This gives the protein CASSPLAGNTGELFF.

The chain couples TRBV7-6 to TRBJ2-5; TRBD2 matches 15 bases. The CDR3 runs to 16 residues. Germline V gives CDR1 SGHVS, CDR2 FNYEAQ. V shed 6 bases and J 3 bases; nucleotides not matched to a gene: 5. The CDR3 reads CASSFRTSGREETQYF. DNA for the CDR3: TGTGCCAGCAGTTTTAGGACTAGCGGGAGGGAAGAGACCCAGTACTTC.

The V gene is TRBV28, the J gene TRBJ2-7; a possible D gene is TRBD2 (5 bases). Germline loops: CDR1 MDHEN, CDR2 SYDVKM. The CDR3 runs to 14 residues. The V end lost 3 bases, the J end lost 0 bases, and 9 bases lay between the germline ends. CDR3 sequence (DNA): TGTGCCAGCAGTTTGCCGGGGAGCTCCTACGAGCAGTACTTC. Translating it yields CASSLPGSSYEQYF.

This clone has only one observation. The chain recombines TRBV6-6 with TRBJ2-7; 7 bases agree with TRBD2. CDR1 and CDR2 (germline): MNHNY, SVGAGI (reference sequence). Germline trimming cut 6 bases from V and 0 bases from J; bases unmatched to any gene: 11. The CDR3 spans 16 residues. As DNA, the CDR3 is TGTGCCAGCAGATCCGGGCTGGGGGGGAGCTCCTACGAGCAGTACTTC. Amino acids: CASRSGLGGSSYEQYF.

V gene TRBV10-3 combines with J gene TRBJ1-2; 9 nucleotides align to TRBD1. Losses at the gene ends were 9 bases for V and 2 bases for J; bases not matched to a gene: 1. The CDR3 is made up of 12 amino acids. Germline CDR1 ENHRY, CDR2 SYGVKD. DNA for the CDR3: TGTGCCATGGGGACAGGGAACTATGGCTACACCTTC. Its protein product is CAMGTGNYGYTF.

The rearrangement links TRBV6-1 to TRBJ1-5; 7 positions agree with TRBD1. Trimming removed 5 bases from V and 2 bases from J; junction bases left unmatched: 6. The length of the CDR3 is 15 residues. CDR1 is MNHNS and CDR2 is SASEGT in the germline V gene. The CDR3 DNA reads as TGTGCCAGCAGTAGGGGGCCCTTGGGCAATCAGCCCCAGCATTTT. Amino acid sequence: CASSRGPLGNQPQHF.